Listed here are 5 T cell receptor beta chains from one sample, sequenced in a study of blood T cell repertoires in COVID-19. Data came from immunoSEQ multiplex PCR; TCRdb stores just in-frame clones and leaves some out. The table includes fewer than 250,000 clones, approximately 89% detected once. The specimen was peripheral blood. These receptors all come from a woman aged 40 to 50 with acute or convalescent COVID-19.

This chain links TRBV2 with TRBJ2-7; 8 bases line up with TRBD2. V shed 4 bases and J 6 bases; nucleotides not matched to a gene: 5. This CDR3 region has 13 residues. Germline V lookup: CDR1 SNHLY, CDR2 FYNNEI. CDR3 DNA sequence: TGTGCCAGCAGTGCCCAGACTAGCGTCGAGCAGTACGTC. This encodes CASSAQTSVEQYV.

This clone was seen only once. CDR3 region: CASSKAKQSLTDTQYF. Here the CDR3 DNA reads TGTGCCAGCAGCAAAGCAAAACAGTCCTTAACAGATACGCAGTATTTT. The chain links TRBV21-1 to TRBJ2-3; the D call in the table, TRBD1, was not verified against the DNA. TRBV21-1 has pseudogene status. There are 16 residues in the CDR3.

The CDR3 coding sequence is TGTGCCAGCAGCCCTAACAGGGGAAATCAGCCCCAGCATTTT. Translated: CASSPNRGNQPQHF. This chain uses TRBV11-2 with TRBJ1-5; TRBD1 matches 7 bases. V lost 5 bases to trimming and J lost 4 bases; unmatched junction nucleotides: 5. CDR3 size: 14 residues. Germline loops: CDR1 SGHAT, CDR2 FQNNGV.

J is TRBJ2-3 and V is TRBV5-1, with 14 bases aligning to TRBD2. V was pared by 3 bases and J by 1 base, with 4 bases of the junction left unmatched. This CDR3 comprises 17 residues. Germline V gives CDR1 SGHRS, CDR2 YFSETQ. CDR3 DNA sequence: TGCGCCAGCAGCTCAGGACTAGCGGGGGGTCGCACAGATACGCAGTATTTT. Encoded protein: CASSSGLAGGRTDTQYF.

The V call is TRBV4-1, the J call TRBJ1-2; TRBD1 might be the D (6 bases). The CDR3 totals 14 residues. Germline CDR1 MGHRA, CDR2 YSYEKL. V gave up 0 bases and J gave up 8 bases, with 13 bases separating them. The CDR3 DNA is TGCGCCAGCAGCCAAGATAACAGGGTCTTAGGCTACACCTTC. Translation gives CASSQDNRVLGYTF.